This TCR beta chain was sequenced during a study of shared clonotypes between healthy human individuals. Running of the assay took place at deep level. Profiling relied on immunoSEQ multiplex PCR, and the TCRdb table lists in-frame clones only, not all of them. Here the sample spans 450,000 to 600,000 clones, around three quarters being singletons. The material sequenced was PBMCs. This receptor was obtained from a woman between 40 and 55 years old in good health. Some clones in this sample may be carry-over from other donors' samples.

The CDR3 loop is CASSEAGPQGGYEQYF. The CDR3 DNA is TGTGCCAGCAGTGAAGCAGGGCCACAGGGTGGCTACGAGCAGTACTTC. The chain combines TRBV6-1 with TRBJ2-7; tentative D call: TRBD1 (6 bases). V was shortened by 0 bases and J by 3 bases, with 15 bases between the two germline ends. The germline gives CDR1 MNHNS, CDR2 SASEGT. This CDR3 region has 16 residues.